This entry is about one T cell receptor beta chain. Profiled with immunoSEQ multiplex PCR; TCRdb holds only in-frame clones, not every one. The repertoire includes about 38,000 clones, around 88% of them detected once, and roughly a quarter sits in the top ten. As to time point: peripheral blood 6 weeks after treatment start. CDR3 length: 16 residues. The data were obtained in a study of PD-L1 blockade in urothelial cancer. Study-level information: Earlier, patients had received 0 to 3 chemotherapy regimens. Peripheral blood specimens exhibited a median yield of approximately 140,000 T cells.

The sample consisted of PBMCs, taken around atezolizumab (anti-PD-L1) treatment. The rearrangement links TRBV21-1 to TRBJ2-7; whether TRBD2, the table's D call, matches the DNA was not checked. TRBV21-1 is annotated as a pseudogene. The TCR originated in a man aged 55-75 years with urothelial cancer. The CDR3 region has the DNA TGTGCCAGCAGCAAAGATCGGGGGGCCCCCCATGACGAGCAGTACTTC. Its protein is CASSKDRGAPHDEQYF.